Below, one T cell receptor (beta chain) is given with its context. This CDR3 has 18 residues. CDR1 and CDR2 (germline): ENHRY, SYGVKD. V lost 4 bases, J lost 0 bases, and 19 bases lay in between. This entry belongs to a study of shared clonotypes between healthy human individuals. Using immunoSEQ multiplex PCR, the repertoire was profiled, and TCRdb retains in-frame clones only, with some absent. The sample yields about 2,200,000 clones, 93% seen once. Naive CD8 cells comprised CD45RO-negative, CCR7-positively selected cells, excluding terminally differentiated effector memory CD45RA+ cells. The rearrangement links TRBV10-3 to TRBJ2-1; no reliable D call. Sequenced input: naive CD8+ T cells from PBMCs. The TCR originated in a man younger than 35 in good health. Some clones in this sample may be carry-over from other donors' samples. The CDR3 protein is CAISGPVDRDSSYNEQFF. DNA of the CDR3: TGTGCCATCAGTGGGCCCGTGGATAGGGATAGCTCCTACAATGAGCAGTTCTTC.